The rows below give T cell receptor beta chains drawn from one sample of a study of OX40 agonist ivuxolimab in advanced cancers. Sequenced by immunoSEQ multiplex PCR; TCRdb stores in-frame clones only, minus some. In the table there are approximately 100,000 clones, less than 95% of which are singletons. This material consisted of CD4+ or CD8+ T cells sorted from blood, taken in a trial of the OX40 agonist ivuxolimab. The receptor source for this set is an adult with an advanced solid tumor such as melanoma, head and neck, liver or kidney cancer. The CDR3 runs from the conserved cysteine through the conserved F or W.

>TRBV7-3|TRBJ1-1
CASSQELNTEAFF
>TRBV9|TRBJ2-7
CASSVAPGTGPGSYEQYF
>TRBV9|TRBJ2-5
CASSVLTGISETQYF
>TRBV7-9|TRBJ1-2
CAPGATNYGYTF
>TRBV9|TRBJ1-1
CASSVGTIPNTEAFF
>TRBV14|TRBJ1-1
CASSLIPGTGEAFF
>TRBV6-5|TRBJ1-1
CASSPGTGFSAFF
>TRBV11-2|TRBJ2-2
CASSQDTTGELFF
>TRBV6-6|TRBJ1-5
CASSRGDPNQPQHF
>TRBV2|TRBJ1-6
CASSTTRPDYNSPLHF
>TRBV28|TRBJ2-7
CAGGTPSYEQYF
>TRBV19|TRBJ1-3
CASIPPGTGGHTIYF
>TRBV6-6|TRBJ2-1
CASIKGQGDNNEQFF
>TRBV30|TRBJ1-1
CAWNSLPGTEAFF
>TRBV6-5|TRBJ1-4
CASSSRDSANEKLFF
>TRBV7-2|TRBJ1-4
CASSAQGPPQFF
>TRBV29-1|TRBJ2-4
CSVDIAKNIQYF
>TRBV7-7|TRBJ2-5
CASSLNSGGGQETQYF
>TRBV28|TRBJ2-6
CASSLSLTSGANVLTF
>TRBV7-9|TRBJ2-6
CASSLAPGRTSGANVLTF
>TRBV29-1|TRBJ1-1
CSVHPNRDRGTEAFF
>TRBV19|TRBJ1-5
CASSLDRGRLNQPQHF
>TRBV19|TRBJ1-5
CASSSGRGNQPQHF